The following is a T cell receptor (beta chain) sequence with its context. Its antigen is as yet unknown. Data came from immunoSEQ multiplex PCR; TCRdb stores just in-frame clones and leaves some out. The table includes roughly 680,000 clones, approximately 77% detected once. Trimming shortened V by 4 bases and J by 6 bases, and 10 bases separated the two germline ends. Germline V gives CDR1 SEHNR, CDR2 FQNEAQ (reference sequence). The CDR3 is 12 residues long. The sample is drawn from a study of shared clonotypes between healthy human individuals. Turning to the study itself: Three CD4 naive, three CD4 memory, two CD8 naive and one CD8 memory plate were used per donor.

Study-wide points: The study's rarefaction showed incomplete sorted-subset sequencing despite large depth.

Nashville, Tennessee was home to all donors, who were Caucasian adults. V and J are TRBV7-9 and TRBJ2-7; no clear D gene. The sequence derives from a woman under 40 in good health. The material sequenced was memory CD4+ T cells sorted from blood. Subset reported: CD45RA-negative fraction. CDR3 coding DNA: TGTGCCAGCAGCTCAGGACCGCTCGAGCAGTACTTC. This translates into CASSSGPLEQYF.